These 29 T cell receptor beta chains were sequenced from one sample in a study of blood T cell repertoires in COVID-19. Repertoires were generated with immunoSEQ multiplex PCR, while TCRdb's copy carries only in-frame clones and drops some. Of 210,000 or so clones detected, about nine tenths appear once; the ten largest clones hold 2.7%. Sequencing was carried out using peripheral blood. These receptors were collected from a man aged 25-40 years with COVID-19, enrolled during active disease.

The rearrangement joins TRBV29-1 to TRBJ1-2; maybe TRBD1 (6 bases). The CDR3 runs 14 residues. CDR1 and CDR2 from the germline V gene are SQVTM and ANQGSEA. The V gene lost 1 base and the J gene lost 3 bases, with 12 bases spanning the gap. The DNA for the CDR3 is TGCAGCGTTGAAGGGCGGGGGCGCCACTATGGCTACACCTTC. This codes for CSVEGRGRHYGYTF.

This chain links TRBV13 with TRBJ2-1; D is ambiguous. Germline V gene lookup returns CDR1 PRHDT and CDR2 FYEKMQ (reference sequence). The CDR3 is 14 residues long. Trimming pared 7 bases from V and 5 bases from J, leaving 15 bases between. The CDR3 here is CASNREVANNEQFF. In DNA, the CDR3 is TGTGCCAGCAACCGCGAGGTAGCTAACAATGAGCAGTTCTTC.

About this clone: One end of the junction is discordant with germline, which a read error may explain. The chain couples TRBV7-3 to TRBJ2-2, with TRBD1 matching 7 bases. Looked up from germline, CDR1 is SGHTA and CDR2 is FQGTGA. The CDR3 loop spans 17 amino acids. The CDR3 loop is CASSLMPTGLVTGELFF. The DNA for the CDR3 is TGTGCCAGCAGTTTAATGCCGACAGGGTTGGTCACCGGGGAGCTGTTTTTT.

This clone was detected only a few times. The V gene is TRBV18, the J gene TRBJ1-2; TRBD1 matches at 8 bases. After removal of 4 bases from V and 1 base from J, the junction contained 8 bases not matched to a gene. Germline V lookup: CDR1 KGHSH, CDR2 LQKENI. CDR3 length: 16 amino acids. CDR3 coding DNA: TGTGCCAGCTCACGACCAGACAGGGGAAGTAACTATGGCTACACCTTC. It specifies CASSRPDRGSNYGYTF.

The rearrangement links TRBV7-3 to TRBJ2-1; weak D call: TRBD2 (5 bases). V dropped 2 bases and J dropped 7 bases, with 9 bases sitting between them. CDR1 is SGHTA, CDR2 FQGTGA, per germline. CDR3 size: 13 residues. For the CDR3, the DNA is TGTGCCAGCAGCTTAGGAGGATCAAATGAGCAGTTCTTC. Protein product: CASSLGGSNEQFF.

This clone was found once. The V call is TRBV3-1 (or the pseudogene TRBV3-2), the J call TRBJ1-2; D is uncertain. The ends were cut back, 1 base at V and 8 bases at J, with 8 bases in the middle. Germline lookup yields CDR1 LGHDT and CDR2 YNNKEL (reference sequence). The CDR3 length is 12 residues. Written as DNA, the CDR3 is TGTGCCAGCAGCCAAGGCTGGCAGGGCTACACCTTC. Its protein product is CASSQGWQGYTF.

The rearrangement uses TRBV4-1 and TRBJ2-3; 8 nucleotides align to TRBD2. The CDR3 contains 15 residues. The V segment lost 3 bases and the J segment 2 bases; nucleotides outside the gene matches: 4. CDR1 is MGHRA, CDR2 YSYEKL, per germline. CDR3 loop: CASSHLAGTTDTQYF. DNA of the CDR3: TGCGCCAGCAGCCACTTAGCGGGGACCACAGATACGCAGTATTTT.

The rearrangement joins TRBV28 to TRBJ1-4; perhaps TRBD1 as D (5 bases). V was shortened by 2 bases and J by 11 bases, with 18 bases between the two germline ends. CDR1 MDHEN and CDR2 SYDVKM come from the germline V gene. The CDR3 is 15 amino acids. CDR3 in DNA: TGTGCCAGCAGTTTAGCAGGGAGGCCCCTGAGGAAACTGTTTTTT. Its translation is CASSLAGRPLRKLFF.

The chain joins TRBV19 to TRBJ2-6; 8 bases map to TRBD1. V gave up 1 base and J gave up 4 bases; unmatched junction bases: 3. Germline lookup yields CDR1 LNHDA and CDR2 SQIVND (reference sequence). The CDR3 sequence is 16 residues long. CDR3 in amino acids: CASSIARGHGANVLTF. The CDR3 nucleotides are TGTGCCAGTAGTATAGCCAGGGGGCACGGGGCCAACGTCCTGACTTTC.

This chain uses TRBV29-1 with TRBJ2-7; D might be TRBD1 (6 bases). The CDR3 is 13 residues long. The V and J ends lost 1 base and 7 bases respectively, with 14 bases between them. Germline V gives CDR1 SQVTM, CDR2 ANQGSEA. The CDR3 sequence: CSVEGQAFGEQYF. DNA for the CDR3: TGCAGCGTTGAAGGACAGGCTTTTGGGGAGCAGTACTTC.

As regards this clone: One end of the junction does not line up with germline, which may come from a read error. The genes are TRBV15 and TRBJ2-5, with D perhaps being TRBD1 or TRBD2 (5 bases each). Germline CDR1 is LNHNV and CDR2 is YYDKDF (reference sequence). This CDR3 is 15 amino acids long. In DNA form, the CDR3 reads TGTGCCACCAGGAGAGGGCAGGGCAACCAAGAGACCCAGTACTTC. Protein sequence: CATRRGQGNQETQYF.

V gene TRBV7-3 combines with J gene TRBJ2-3, with D hard to call. V lost 2 bases to trimming and J lost 1 base, with 10 bases between them. The CDR3 contains 15 residues. Germline V gene lookup returns CDR1 SGHTA and CDR2 FQGTGA. The CDR3: CASSLGFAGTDTQYF. CDR3 bases: TGTGCCAGCAGCTTAGGATTTGCGGGCACAGATACGCAGTATTTT.

This clone was recorded only once. The rearrangement joins TRBV5-1 to TRBJ2-1, with 7 bases fitting TRBD2. Germline values: CDR1 SGHRS, CDR2 YFSETQ. The CDR3 runs to 15 residues. The V and J ends lost 2 bases and 7 bases, in that order; junction bases with no gene match: 9. Here the CDR3 DNA reads TGCGCCAGCAGCTTTGGGACTAATTTGGGGAATGAGCAGTTCTTC. This translates into CASSFGTNLGNEQFF. Looking up the rest from reference TRBV5-1 and TRBJ2-1 gives the full variable domain: KAGVTQTPRYLIKTRGQQVTLSCSPISGHRSVSWYQQTPGQGLQFLFEYFSETQRNKGNFPGRFSGRQFSNSRSEMNVSTLELGDSALYLCASSFGTNLGNEQFFGPGTRLTVL.

V is TRBV4-1 and J is TRBJ2-7, with a tentative D call TRBD2 (6 bases). There are 18 residues in the CDR3. Trimming removed 4 bases from V and 2 bases from J, with 24 bases in between. Germline CDR1 reads MGHRA; CDR2 reads YSYEKL. DNA of the CDR3: TGCGCCAGCAGCCGTAGCGGTAGGACCTCTCTCAGCGCCTACGAGCAGTACTTC. Its translation: CASSRSGRTSLSAYEQYF.

This chain uses TRBV19 with TRBJ1-2, with 8 positions matching TRBD1. With V trimmed by 7 bases and J by 4 bases, 14 bases remained unmatched. Germline V CDR1 and CDR2: LNHDA, SQIVND (reference sequence). The CDR3 is made up of 16 amino acids. CDR3 DNA sequence: TGTGCCAGTATCGACTCGACAGGGGTTGGGGCCTATGGCTACACCTTC. It yields the protein CASIDSTGVGAYGYTF.

The chain recombines TRBV30 with TRBJ2-4, with 11 positions matching TRBD2. Trimming removed 0 bases from V and 8 bases from J; junction bases left unmatched: 12. Germline values: CDR1 GTSNPN, CDR2 SVGIG (reference sequence). The CDR3 extends over 17 amino acids. The CDR3 DNA reads TGTGCCTGGAGTGTCGAGCTAGCGGGAGGCGGGCGGGACATTCAGTACTTC. Its protein product is CAWSVELAGGGRDIQYF.

This clone has just a few counts. The chain combines TRBV6-6 with TRBJ1-3, with 7 bases identical to TRBD1. V lost 8 bases to trimming and J lost 2 bases; unmatched junction nucleotides: 12. CDR1 and CDR2 from the germline V gene are MNHNY and SVGAGI (reference sequence). This CDR3 contains 16 residues. The CDR3 sequence: CASRYTGTVTGNTIYF. In DNA form, the CDR3 reads TGTGCCAGCCGGTACACCGGGACAGTTACTGGAAACACCATATATTTT.

This chain connects TRBV28 to TRBJ2-1, with 9 bases aligning to TRBD2. Trimming at V came to 3 bases and at J to 4 bases, leaving 7 bases not matched to a gene. The CDR3 is made up of 16 amino acids. Germline CDR1 reads MDHEN; CDR2 reads SYDVKM. For the CDR3, the DNA is TGTGCCAGCAGTTTCGGCGGGAGGGATACTTACAATGAGCAGTTCTTC. Protein product: CASSFGGRDTYNEQFF.

This clone was seen a handful of times. The chain has TRBV20-1 and TRBJ1-2, with TRBD1 as a possible D gene (5 bases). The CDR3 loop spans 16 amino acids. Germline V lookup: CDR1 DFQATT, CDR2 SNEGSKA (reference sequence). V dropped 3 bases and J dropped 1 base, with 18 bases sitting between them. CDR3 coding DNA: TGCAGTGCTAGTGGGTCGGAGGGAAGGGGTAACTATGGCTACACCTTC. This encodes CSASGSEGRGNYGYTF.

The genes are TRBV5-1 and TRBJ2-5, with D hard to call. Trimming removed 0 bases from V and 10 bases from J, with 19 bases in between. CDR1 SGHRS and CDR2 YFSETQ come from the germline V gene. The CDR3 is 15 amino acids. CDR3 DNA: TGCGCCAGCAGCTTGGTGTGGCGACATGAAGATAACCAGTACTTC. Its translation: CASSLVWRHEDNQYF.

This chain links TRBV5-6 with TRBJ1-1, with 8 positions matching TRBD1. The length of the CDR3 is 14 residues. The V segment lost 0 bases and the J segment 5 bases; nucleotides outside the gene matches: 3. Germline CDR1 reads SGHDT; CDR2 reads YYEEEE. This chain's CDR3 is CASSLDRGATEAFF. The CDR3 nucleotides are TGTGCCAGCAGCTTGGACAGGGGGGCAACTGAAGCTTTCTTT.

This chain uses TRBV18 with TRBJ1-2; D is unclear. The V and J ends lost 6 bases and 5 bases respectively, with 13 bases between them. Germline CDR1 KGHSH, CDR2 LQKENI. The CDR3 contains 13 residues. The CDR3 region is CASSLGVMYGYTF. The CDR3 DNA sequence: TGTGCCAGCTCGCTCGGGGTAATGTATGGCTACACCTTC. The full variable domain, completed using reference TRBV18 and TRBJ1-2, is NAGVMQNPRHLVRRRGQEARLRCSPMKGHSHVYWYRQLPEEGLKFMVYLQKENIIDESGMPKERFSAEFPKEGPSILRIQQVVRGDSAAYFCASSLGVMYGYTFGSGTRLTVV.

The V call is TRBV5-4, the J call TRBJ2-1; TRBD1 is a possible D gene (6 bases). CDR3 length: 15 amino acids. Looked up from germline, CDR1 is SGHNT and CDR2 is YYREEE (reference sequence). V dropped 8 bases and J dropped 1 base, with 16 bases sitting between them. CDR3 bases: TGTGCCAGTATAGCCCGAGGGGGTTCCTACAATGAGCAGTTCTTC. Translated: CASIARGGSYNEQFF.

The rearrangement joins TRBV28 to TRBJ1-2, with 9 nucleotides matching TRBD1. The ends lost 7 bases at V and 6 bases at J; junction bases unmatched: 9. CDR1 is MDHEN, CDR2 SYDVKM, per germline. The CDR3 consists of 14 residues. CDR3 sequence (DNA): TGTGCCAGCAATTTTTGGACAGGGGATGATGGCTACACCTTC. Translated: CASNFWTGDDGYTF.

The chain uses TRBV20-1 and TRBJ1-2; D possibly corresponds to TRBD1 (5 bases). This CDR3 spans 13 amino acids. Germline CDR1 is DFQATT and CDR2 is SNEGSKA (reference sequence). The V end lost 3 bases, the J end lost 0 bases, and 8 bases lay between the germline ends. The chain's CDR3 is CSASTGPNYGYTF. For the CDR3, the DNA is TGCAGTGCTAGTACAGGTCCTAACTATGGCTACACCTTC.

The chain carries TRBV5-1 and TRBJ2-1; perhaps TRBD2 as D (6 bases). The V and J ends lost 2 bases and 3 bases respectively, with 12 bases between them. CDR3 length equals 15 residues. Germline V lookup: CDR1 SGHRS, CDR2 YFSETQ. CDR3 amino acids: CASSFGGNSYNEQFF. The DNA of the CDR3 is TGCGCCAGCAGCTTCGGCGGGAACAGCTACAATGAGCAGTTCTTC. Combining the CDR3 with reference TRBV5-1 and TRBJ2-1 gives the whole variable domain KAGVTQTPRYLIKTRGQQVTLSCSPISGHRSVSWYQQTPGQGLQFLFEYFSETQRNKGNFPGRFSGRQFSNSRSEMNVSTLELGDSALYLCASSFGGNSYNEQFFGPGTRLTVL.

This chain uses TRBV19 with TRBJ2-1; TRBD2 matches at 8 bases. This CDR3 comprises 20 residues. Per germline, CDR1 LNHDA and CDR2 SQIVND (reference sequence). V gave up 3 bases and J gave up 0 bases; unmatched junction bases: 16. The CDR3 spells CASSMSGRSRPGNSYNEQFF. The DNA for the CDR3 is TGTGCCAGTAGTATGAGCGGGAGATCTCGTCCCGGGAACTCCTACAATGAGCAGTTCTTC.

The gene calls are TRBV30 and TRBJ1-5; TRBD1 agrees at 9 bases. CDR1 and CDR2 (germline): GTSNPN, SVGIG (reference sequence). The CDR3 totals 14 residues. V shed 3 bases, J shed 6 bases, and the junction held 6 bases outside the gene matches. The CDR3 nucleotides read TGTGCCTGGAGCCCGGGACAGGGACGTCAGCCCCAGCATTTT. Protein: CAWSPGQGRQPQHF.

The rearrangement links TRBV5-6 to TRBJ1-6; 10 bases fit TRBD1. CDR3 size: 17 residues. Germline V gives CDR1 SGHDT, CDR2 YYEEEE. V gave up 2 bases and J gave up 8 bases; unmatched junction bases: 10. For the CDR3, the DNA is TGTGCCAGCAGCTTACCCCTCCCCGGGACAGGGGATTCACCCCTCCACTTT. It codes for CASSLPLPGTGDSPLHF. The variable domain in full, with the rest retrieved from reference TRBV5-6 and TRBJ1-6, is DAGVTQSPTHLIKTRGQQVTLRCSPKSGHDTVSWYQQALGQGPQFIFQYYEEEERQRGNFPDRFSGHQFPNYSSELNVNALLLGDSALYLCASSLPLPGTGDSPLHFGNGTRLTVT.